Below, one T cell receptor beta chain is given with its context. Trimming removed 2 bases at V and 2 bases at J, with 9 bases between. CDR1 and CDR2 (germline): MNHNS, SASEGT. The length of the CDR3 is 14 residues. Authors' methods: Estimates of nucleated cell counts were drawn from the amplification of reference gene primers. The repertoire was sequenced with immunoSEQ multiplex PCR; TCRdb's copy has only in-frame clones and lacks some. D and trimming come from the DNA, and the V and J calls and clone size come from that table. Altogether more than 85,000 clones are present, around three quarters being singletons, with the ten largest covering approximately 8%. The data derive from a study of blood T cell repertoires in COVID-19. Whole-study context: COVID-19 samples, acute and convalescent, were from the United States, Italy and Spain. T cells, B-cell-depleted T cells, or PBMCs provided the cDNA or gDNA that served as material.

The sequence was obtained from a woman aged 55 to 70 with acute or convalescent COVID-19. The sequenced sample was peripheral blood. The V and J genes are TRBV6-1 and TRBJ1-2; the D is unclear. The CDR3 here is CASSEWAANYGYTF. As DNA, the CDR3 is TGTGCCAGCAGTGAATGGGCAGCCAACTATGGCTACACCTTC.